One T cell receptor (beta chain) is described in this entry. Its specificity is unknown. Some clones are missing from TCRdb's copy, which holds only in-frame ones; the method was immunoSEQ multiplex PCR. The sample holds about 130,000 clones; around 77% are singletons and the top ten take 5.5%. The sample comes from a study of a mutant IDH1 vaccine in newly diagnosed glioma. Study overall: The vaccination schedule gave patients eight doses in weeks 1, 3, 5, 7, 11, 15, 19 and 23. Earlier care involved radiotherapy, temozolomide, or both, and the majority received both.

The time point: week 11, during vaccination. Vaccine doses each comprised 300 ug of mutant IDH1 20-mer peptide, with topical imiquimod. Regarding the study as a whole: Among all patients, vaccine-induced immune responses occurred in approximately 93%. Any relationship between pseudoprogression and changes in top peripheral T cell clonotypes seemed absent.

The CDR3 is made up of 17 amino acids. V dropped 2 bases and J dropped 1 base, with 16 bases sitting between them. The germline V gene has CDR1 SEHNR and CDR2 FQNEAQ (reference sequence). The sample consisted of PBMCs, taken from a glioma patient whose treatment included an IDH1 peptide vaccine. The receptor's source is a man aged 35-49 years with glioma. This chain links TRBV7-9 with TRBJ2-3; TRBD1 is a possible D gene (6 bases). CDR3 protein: CASSLTDRPPGTDTQYF. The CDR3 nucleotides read TGTGCCAGCAGCTTAACGGACAGACCCCCAGGCACAGATACGCAGTATTTT.